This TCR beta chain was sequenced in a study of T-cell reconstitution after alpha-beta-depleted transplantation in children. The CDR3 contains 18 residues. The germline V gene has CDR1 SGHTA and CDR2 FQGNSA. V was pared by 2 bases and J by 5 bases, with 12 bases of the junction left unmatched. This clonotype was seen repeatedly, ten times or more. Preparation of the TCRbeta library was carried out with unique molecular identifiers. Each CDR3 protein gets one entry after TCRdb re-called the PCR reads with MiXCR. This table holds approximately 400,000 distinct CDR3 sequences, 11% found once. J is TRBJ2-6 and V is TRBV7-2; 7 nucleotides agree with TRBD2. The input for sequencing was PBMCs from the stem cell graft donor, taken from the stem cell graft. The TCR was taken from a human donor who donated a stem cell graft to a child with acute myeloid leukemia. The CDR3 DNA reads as TGTGCCAGCAGCTTAAGCGGGACCGCAACCGGGAGGGCCAACGTCCTGACTTTC. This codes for CASSLSGTATGRANVLTF.